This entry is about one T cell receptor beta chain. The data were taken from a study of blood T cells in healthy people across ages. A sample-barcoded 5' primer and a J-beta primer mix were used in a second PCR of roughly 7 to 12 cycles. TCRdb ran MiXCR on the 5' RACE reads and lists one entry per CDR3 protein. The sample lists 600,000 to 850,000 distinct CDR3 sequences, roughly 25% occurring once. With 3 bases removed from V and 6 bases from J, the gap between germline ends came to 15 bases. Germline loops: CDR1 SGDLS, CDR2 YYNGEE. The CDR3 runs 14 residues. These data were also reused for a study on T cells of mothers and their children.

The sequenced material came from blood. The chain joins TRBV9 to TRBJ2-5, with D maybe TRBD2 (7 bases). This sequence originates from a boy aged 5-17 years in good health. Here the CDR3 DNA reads TGTGCCAGCAGCGAGGGAGGGGGGGAGAAGACCCAGTACTTC. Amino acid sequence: CASSEGGGEKTQYF.